These T cell receptor beta chains were read from a single sample in a study of T-cell memory formation after mild COVID-19. TCRdb passed the 5' RACE reads through MiXCR, listing each CDR3 protein once. The table shows 150,000 to 200,000 distinct CDR3 sequences, with 11% occurring only once. The specimen sequenced was PBMCs or a T cell subset sorted from them (not recorded which). The receptors come from a man between 18 and 35 years old who had mild COVID-19 (a few samples of this study predate the infection). Cell type and time point are not known. CDR3s include the opening cysteine and the closing phenylalanine or tryptophan. Fields, in order: clone size, J gene, V gene, D gene, CDR3 protein, CDR3 DNA. The D gene is left open where the match is weak. A row's size may be missing; if present it is once, few, many or a size class.

size: NA
J: TRBJ2-1
V: TRBV7-9
D: TRBD2
CDR3: CASSKTGTRYNEQFF
DNA: TGTGCCAGCAGCAAAACTGGGACTAGGTATAATGAGCAGTTCTTC

size: few
J: TRBJ1-3
V: TRBV7-8
D: NA
CDR3: CASSQTSGTRGNTIYF
DNA: TGTGCCAGCAGTCAAACGTCGGGGACGAGGGGAAACACCATATATTTT

size: NA
J: TRBJ2-7
V: TRBV11-2
D: TRBD1
CDR3: CASSRDLGQGLYEQYF
DNA: TGTGCCAGCAGCCGCGACCTGGGACAGGGCCTCTACGAGCAGTACTTC

size: many
J: TRBJ2-3
V: TRBV27
D: NA
CDR3: CASSFRLRESGTDTQYF
DNA: TGTGCCAGCAGCTTCCGCCTCCGAGAGTCGGGCACAGATACGCAGTATTTT

size: many
J: TRBJ1-2
V: TRBV12-3/TRBV12-4
D: TRBD1
CDR3: CASSSDREGGYTF
DNA: TGTGCCAGCAGTTCCGACAGGGAGGGTGGCTACACCTTC

size: NA
J: TRBJ2-1
V: TRBV30
D: NA
CDR3: CAWKGWDYNEQFF
DNA: TGTGCCTGGAAGGGGTGGGACTACAATGAGCAGTTCTTC

size: many
J: TRBJ2-5
V: TRBV7-2
D: TRBD1
CDR3: CASSPRQGRETQYF
DNA: TGTGCCAGCAGCCCTAGACAGGGGCGAGAGACCCAGTACTTC

size: few
J: TRBJ2-1
V: TRBV3-1
D: NA
CDR3: CASSQLRGGYNEQFF
DNA: TGTGCCAGCAGCCAACTTAGGGGGGGATACAATGAGCAGTTCTTC

size: few
J: TRBJ2-5
V: TRBV28
D: NA
CDR3: CASSLSSRPETQYF
DNA: TGTGCCAGCAGTTTATCGTCTAGACCAGAGACCCAGTACTTC

size: NA
J: TRBJ2-3
V: TRBV2
D: NA
CDR3: CASSELGGPFTDTQYF
DNA: TGTGCCAGCAGTGAACTGGGCGGTCCTTTCACAGATACGCAGTATTTT

size: many
J: TRBJ1-2
V: TRBV4-2
D: TRBD1
CDR3: CASSQEETGGFGYTF
DNA: TGTGCCAGCAGCCAAGAGGAGACAGGGGGCTTCGGCTACACCTTC

size: few
J: TRBJ2-7
V: TRBV20-1
D: NA
CDR3: CSARDTLYEQYF
DNA: TGCAGTGCTAGGGACACTCTCTACGAGCAGTACTTC

size: NA
J: TRBJ1-4
V: TRBV7-2
D: TRBD1
CDR3: CASSPQGFATTNEKLFF
DNA: TGTGCCAGCAGCCCACAGGGGTTTGCCACAACTAATGAAAAACTGTTTTTT

size: NA
J: TRBJ2-3
V: TRBV5-1
D: NA
CDR3: CASSSRGGHEDTQYF
DNA: TGCGCCAGCAGCTCTAGGGGGGGCCATGAAGATACGCAGTATTTT

size: few
J: TRBJ2-1
V: TRBV20-1
D: NA
CDR3: CSANPAGAGHEQFF
DNA: TGCAGTGCTAACCCAGCGGGTGCGGGGCATGAGCAGTTCTTC

size: once
J: TRBJ1-1
V: TRBV7-2
D: NA
CDR3: CASSSGGGVNTEAFF
DNA: TGTGCCAGCAGCTCGGGAGGGGGGGTGAACACTGAAGCTTTCTTT

size: few
J: TRBJ2-5
V: TRBV4-3
D: NA
CDR3: CASSQGPTKRAQYF
DNA: TGCGCCAGCAGCCAGGGACCGACCAAGAGGGCCCAGTACTTC

size: NA
J: TRBJ1-2
V: TRBV5-1
D: NA
CDR3: CASSLGGSPAVLGYTF
DNA: TGCGCCAGCAGCTTGGGAGGCAGTCCCGCCGTTTTGGGCTACACCTTC

size: NA
J: TRBJ2-5
V: TRBV15
D: NA
CDR3: CATSRDVAPQGGETQYF
DNA: TGTGCCACCAGCAGAGATGTTGCACCACAGGGAGGGGAGACCCAGTACTTC

size: NA
J: TRBJ1-6
V: TRBV15
D: NA
CDR3: CATSRADNSPLHF
DNA: TGTGCCACCAGCAGAGCTGACAATTCACCCCTCCACTTT

size: NA
J: TRBJ2-3
V: TRBV2
D: NA
CDR3: CASSEARRVGQDTQYF
DNA: TGTGCCAGCAGTGAAGCGCGGAGGGTGGGACAAGATACGCAGTATTTT

size: many
J: TRBJ2-5
V: TRBV29-1
D: TRBD1
CDR3: CSVAGGQGSETQYF
DNA: TGCAGCGTCGCAGGGGGACAGGGGAGCGAGACCCAGTACTTC

size: NA
J: TRBJ1-2
V: TRBV5-6
D: TRBD1
CDR3: CASSLRTGRYGYTF
DNA: TGTGCCAGCAGCTTGCGGACAGGGCGCTATGGCTACACCTTC

size: NA
J: TRBJ2-3
V: TRBV7-9
D: TRBD1
CDR3: CASLQGATDTQYF
DNA: TGTGCCAGCTTACAGGGGGCCACAGATACGCAGTATTTT

size: NA
J: TRBJ1-2
V: TRBV4-1
D: NA
CDR3: CASSPEQNYGYTF
DNA: TGCGCCAGCAGCCCAGAACAGAACTATGGCTACACCTTC

size: many
J: TRBJ2-7
V: TRBV7-8
D: NA
CDR3: CASSQHYEQYF
DNA: TGTGCCAGCAGCCAGCACTACGAGCAGTACTTC

size: NA
J: TRBJ2-7
V: TRBV11-2
D: NA
CDR3: CASSLERVHYEQYF
DNA: TGTGCCAGCAGCTTAGAACGGGTTCACTACGAGCAGTACTTC

size: NA
J: TRBJ1-2
V: TRBV28
D: TRBD1
CDR3: CATSDRIYGYTF
DNA: TGTGCCACCTCGGACAGGATCTATGGCTACACCTTC

size: few
J: TRBJ1-1
V: TRBV5-1
D: NA
CDR3: CASSFYSTGTEAFF
DNA: TGCGCCAGCAGCTTTTACTCAACGGGCACTGAAGCTTTCTTT

size: many
J: TRBJ1-4
V: TRBV20-1
D: NA
CDR3: CSAGGGSNEKLFF
DNA: TGCAGTGCTGGCGGAGGGAGTAATGAAAAACTGTTTTTT

size: NA
J: TRBJ2-1
V: TRBV25-1
D: NA
CDR3: CASSELYEQFF
DNA: TGTGCCAGCAGTGAGCTATACGAGCAGTTCTTC

size: NA
J: TRBJ2-3
V: TRBV5-5
D: TRBD1
CDR3: CASSLEGQGKDTQYF
DNA: TGTGCCAGCAGCTTGGAGGGACAGGGGAAAGATACGCAGTATTTT

size: few
J: TRBJ2-2
V: TRBV2
D: NA
CDR3: CASSDERSNTGELFF
DNA: TGTGCCAGCAGTGATGAGCGGAGCAACACCGGGGAGCTGTTTTTT

size: NA
J: TRBJ1-2
V: TRBV20-1
D: TRBD1
CDR3: CSPKTGINYGYTF
DNA: TGCAGTCCAAAGACAGGGATAAACTATGGCTACACCTTC

size: few
J: TRBJ1-1
V: TRBV6-1
D: NA
CDR3: CASSEDGQRLAFF
DNA: TGTGCCAGCAGTGAAGACGGACAGAGGTTGGCTTTCTTT

size: NA
J: TRBJ2-3
V: TRBV20-1
D: NA
CDR3: CSAESGDITDTQYF
DNA: TGCAGTGCTGAATCTGGGGACATCACAGATACGCAGTATTTT

size: few
J: TRBJ1-2
V: TRBV6-5
D: TRBD1
CDR3: CASSSGQGWSYGYTF
DNA: TGTGCCAGCAGTTCTGGACAGGGGTGGAGCTATGGCTACACCTTC

size: many
J: TRBJ1-2
V: TRBV4-3
D: NA
CDR3: CASSQQGNYGYTF
DNA: TGCGCCAGCAGCCAACAGGGGAACTATGGCTACACCTTC

size: NA
J: TRBJ2-2
V: TRBV9
D: NA
CDR3: CASSVDPAGELFF
DNA: TGTGCCAGCAGCGTAGATCCCGCCGGGGAGCTGTTTTTT

size: NA
J: TRBJ2-2
V: TRBV11-3
D: NA
CDR3: CASSLVGNTGELFF
DNA: TGTGCCAGCAGCTTAGTGGGGAACACCGGGGAGCTGTTTTTT

size: few
J: TRBJ2-5
V: TRBV28
D: NA
CDR3: CASSFPGARGETQYF
DNA: TGTGCCAGCAGTTTCCCGGGGGCCCGGGGGGAGACCCAGTACTTC

size: NA
J: TRBJ2-3
V: TRBV5-1
D: TRBD2
CDR3: CASSGGVAGATDTQYF
DNA: TGCGCCAGCAGCGGTGGGGTAGCGGGGGCCACAGATACGCAGTATTTT

size: few
J: TRBJ2-3
V: TRBV4-2
D: TRBD2
CDR3: CASSLTVSGQGGNTDTQYF
DNA: TGTGCCAGCAGCCTAACGGTTTCGGGGCAGGGAGGGAACACAGATACGCAGTATTTT

size: many
J: TRBJ2-1
V: TRBV7-9
D: TRBD2
CDR3: CASSLALAGSYNEQFF
DNA: TGTGCCAGCAGCTTAGCTCTAGCGGGGTCCTACAATGAGCAGTTCTTC

size: many
J: TRBJ2-5
V: TRBV5-8
D: NA
CDR3: CASSRHLGETQYF
DNA: TGTGCCAGCAGCCGACACCTGGGGGAGACCCAGTACTTC

size: NA
J: TRBJ1-2
V: TRBV9
D: NA
CDR3: CASSPMGGDGYTF
DNA: TGTGCCAGCAGCCCAATGGGGGGCGACGGCTACACCTTC

size: few
J: TRBJ2-7
V: TRBV5-6
D: NA
CDR3: CASSLGRITSSYEQYF
DNA: TGTGCCAGCAGCTTGGGACGGATAACTAGCTCCTACGAGCAGTACTTC

size: few
J: TRBJ1-1
V: TRBV6-5
D: NA
CDR3: CASSLRSGTQTSLRLSF
DNA: TGTGCCAGCAGTTTGCGCTCCGGGACACAGACATCGCTCAGGCTTTCCTTT

size: many
J: TRBJ2-3
V: TRBV20-1
D: NA
CDR3: CSAQEGAADTQYF
DNA: TGCAGTGCACAGGAGGGGGCGGCAGATACGCAGTATTTT

size: many
J: TRBJ2-2
V: TRBV4-1
D: TRBD1
CDR3: CASSQFLTGTGELFF
DNA: TGCGCCAGCAGCCAATTCCTGACAGGGACCGGGGAGCTGTTTTTT

size: many
J: TRBJ2-5
V: TRBV7-2
D: TRBD2
CDR3: CASSPKGVSGGAYETQYF
DNA: TGTGCCAGCAGCCCCAAAGGAGTTAGCGGGGGGGCCTACGAGACCCAGTACTTC

size: few
J: TRBJ1-1
V: TRBV11-2
D: NA
CDR3: CASSRYRVAAFF
DNA: TGTGCCAGCAGCCGTTACAGGGTTGCGGCTTTCTTT

size: NA
J: TRBJ2-1
V: TRBV20-1
D: TRBD2
CDR3: CSARGGGRALTRSFF
DNA: TGCAGTGCTAGAGGGGGGGGACGCGCCTTGACCCGGTCGTTCTTC